One T cell receptor (beta chain) is described in this entry. Its matching antigen is unknown. MiXCR, applied by TCRdb to the RT-PCR reads, yields one record per CDR3 protein. Of about 780,000 distinct CDR3 sequences listed, less than 20% are singletons. The data derive from a study of response to subunit inactivated influenza vaccine. Overall study results and limits: The authors suggested that few new T cells are recruited per seasonal influenza vaccination.

Trimming removed 3 bases at V and 7 bases at J, with 22 bases between. The CDR3 runs 17 residues. Germline CDR1 is KGHSH and CDR2 is LQKENI. The V call is TRBV18, the J call TRBJ2-1; D may be TRBD1 or TRBD2 (5 bases each). This TCR was sampled from a middle-aged man who received an inactivated influenza vaccine. The sample consisted of PBMCs from blood, taken 4 to 6 days after vaccination. CDR3 region: CASSPPPGTEKGNEQFF. The CDR3 nucleotides read TGTGCCAGCTCACCTCCCCCTGGGACGGAGAAAGGGAATGAGCAGTTCTTC. The whole variable domain, filled in from reference TRBV18 and TRBJ2-1, reads NAGVMQNPRHLVRRRGQEARLRCSPMKGHSHVYWYRQLPEEGLKFMVYLQKENIIDESGMPKERFSAEFPKEGPSILRIQQVVRGDSAAYFCASSPPPGTEKGNEQFFGPGTRLTVL.